This TCR beta chain was captured by sequencing in a study of blood T cell repertoires in COVID-19. This clone was picked up many times. V lost 1 base and J 5 bases, leaving 9 bases between the germline ends. Germline V gene lookup returns CDR1 MNHEY and CDR2 SMNVEV (reference sequence). This CDR3 spans 14 amino acids. Method: immunoSEQ multiplex PCR; TCRdb's copy keeps in-frame clones and lacks some. The sample lists approximately 150,000 clones, about four fifths occurring once. Sequenced material: peripheral blood. The chain employs TRBV27 and TRBJ1-5, with a tentative D call TRBD1 (6 bases). This receptor was identified in a woman aged 60-70 years with COVID-19, enrolled during active disease. CDR3 bases: TGTGCCAGCAGTTTATATCCAGGGGATCAGCCCCAGCATTTT. Residues: CASSLYPGDQPQHF.